What follows describes a single T cell receptor beta chain. These data come from a study of blood T cell repertoires in COVID-19. Produced via immunoSEQ multiplex PCR; TCRdb's table is partial and in-frame only. The sample shows about 37,000 clones, around 86% of them seen only once. The CDR3 covers 15 residues. Germline V gene sequence: CDR1 MNHEY, CDR2 SMNVEV (reference sequence). V shed 6 bases, J shed 8 bases, and the junction held 7 bases outside the gene matches. This chain connects TRBV27 to TRBJ2-2; TRBD2 matches 12 bases. Sequenced material: peripheral blood. The sequence was obtained from a human donor in a cohort sampled during active COVID-19. The CDR3 region has the DNA TGTGCCAGCAGCGGACTAGCGGGGATCGGGGGGGAGCTGTTTTTT. Its translation: CASSGLAGIGGELFF.